What follows are 5 T cell receptor beta chains derived from one specimen sequenced in a study of breast tumors, draining lymph nodes, adjacent tissues (dated by TCRdb to 2016 to 2017). Library preparation employed multiplex PCR. Instrument used: Illumina HiSeq 2000. The raw public reads went through TCRdb reprocessing: fastp at Q25, MiXCR clone calling, in-frame beta chains kept. Each entry merges the rows of one CDR3 protein and shows their most common DNA and genes. Across this sample there are approximately 31,000 distinct CDR3 sequences, with 63% seen only once. Together, the top ten hold over 15% of the sample. Sequencing was done on a sample of breast tumor tissue. The receptor source for this set is a female donor with breast cancer. Some clones in this sample may be carry-over from other donors' samples.

This clonotype has a single count. The chain employs TRBV4-1 and TRBJ2-2; D gene unclear. V lost 0 bases and J 6 bases, leaving 11 bases between the germline ends. Germline V gene lookup returns CDR1 MGHRA and CDR2 YSYEKL. The CDR3 has 15 residues. CDR3 sequence reads: CASSQDRRLSGELFF. CDR3 bases: TGCGCCAGCAGCCAAGATCGCAGACTCTCCGGGGAGCTGTTTTTT.

This clonotype was recorded many times. Compared with germline, one end of the junction differs, possibly owing to a read error. This chain uses TRBV6-6 with TRBJ1-5; the D is unclear. Per the germline V gene, CDR1 is MNHNY and CDR2 is SVGAGI (reference sequence). This CDR3 contains 18 residues. DNA of the CDR3: TGTGCCAGCAGTCACTCGGGGAGGGTGGGGTTTAGCAATCAGCCCCAGCATTTT. Protein sequence: CASSHSGRVGFSNQPQHF.

This clonotype was counted at least ten times. A much larger clone lies one base from this, so it may be a read error. Since the CDR3 does not end with the conserved phenylalanine or tryptophan, this likely comes from a read error. The chain carries TRBV7-2 and TRBJ1-5; perhaps TRBD1 as D (5 bases). V lost 3 bases and J lost 3, with 9 bases in between. The germline gives CDR1 SGHTA, CDR2 FQGNSA. There are 14 residues in the CDR3. In DNA, the CDR3 is TGTGCCAGCAGCTTCTGGGGGGACAATCAGCCCCAGCATCTT. This encodes CASSFWGDNQPQHL.

The genes are TRBV9 and TRBJ2-1; 8 bases align to TRBD2. Germline V gene sequence: CDR1 SGDLS, CDR2 YYNGEE. Trimming at V came to 4 bases and at J to 9 bases, leaving 18 bases not matched to a gene. The CDR3 totals 17 residues. The CDR3 coding sequence is TGTGCCAGCAGCCCACAGAGCGGGAGTGGAACGTCACGTGAGCAGTTCTTC. As protein: CASSPQSGSGTSREQFF.

This clonotype occurred once. This chain joins TRBV15 and TRBJ2-1, with 14 positions matching TRBD2. The CDR3 has 20 residues. With V trimmed by 2 bases and J by 9 bases, 18 bases remained unmatched. Germline V CDR1 and CDR2: LNHNV, YYDKDF (reference sequence). CDR3 bases: TGTGCCACCAGCAGAATGGGGACTAGCGGGAGTGCACAGGGTACGGTTGAGCAGTTCTTC. This gives the protein CATSRMGTSGSAQGTVEQFF.